Described below is a single T cell receptor beta chain sequence and its context. As yet, its antigen is unknown. This sample's time point: pre-treatment sample, taken before nivolumab and TIL therapy. V shed 5 bases and J shed 3 bases, with 15 bases lying between them. The CDR3 extends over 15 amino acids. Germline V gene data show CDR1 as SGHTA and CDR2 as FQGNSA. This record belongs to a study of TIL therapy for anti-PD-1-resistant metastatic lung cancer. Study-wide results and caveats: The baseline peripheral repertoire was partially replaced by infused TIL clonotypes that later decayed.

The immunoSEQ assay was v3. The data were produced by immunoSEQ multiplex PCR, yet TCRdb's version contains in-frame clones alone and is incomplete. The sample includes about 60,000 clones, 69% of them seen just once. The clonotype originates from a person between 30 and 80 years old with non-small cell lung cancer. The V call is TRBV7-2, the J call TRBJ2-3, with D maybe TRBD1 (6 bases). The input for sequencing was blood, taken at baseline. CDR3 coding DNA: TGTGCCAGCAGCCAATACAGGGTGGGGACAGATACGCAGTATTTT. Amino acids: CASSQYRVGTDTQYF.